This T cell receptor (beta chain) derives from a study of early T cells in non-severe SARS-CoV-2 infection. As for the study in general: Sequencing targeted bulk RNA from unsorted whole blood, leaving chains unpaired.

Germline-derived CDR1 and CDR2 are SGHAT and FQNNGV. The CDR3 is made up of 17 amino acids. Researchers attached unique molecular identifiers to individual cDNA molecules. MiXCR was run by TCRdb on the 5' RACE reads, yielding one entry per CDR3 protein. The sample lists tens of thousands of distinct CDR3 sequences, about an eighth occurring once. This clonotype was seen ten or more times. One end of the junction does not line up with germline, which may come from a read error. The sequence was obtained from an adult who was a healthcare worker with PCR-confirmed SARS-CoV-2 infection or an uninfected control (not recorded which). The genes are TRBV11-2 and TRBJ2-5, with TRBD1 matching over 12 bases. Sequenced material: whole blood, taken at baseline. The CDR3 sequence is CASSLEGQGALRETQYF. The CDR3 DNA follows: TGTGCCAGCAGCCTAGAGGGACAGGGGGCGCTAAGGGAGACCCAGTACTTC. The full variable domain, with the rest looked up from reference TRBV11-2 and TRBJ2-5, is EAGVAQSPRYKIIEKRQSVAFWCNPISGHATLYWYQQILGQGPKLLIQFQNNGVVDDSQLPKDRFSAERLKGVDSTLKIQPAKLEDSAVYLCASSLEGQGALRETQYFGPGTRLLVL.